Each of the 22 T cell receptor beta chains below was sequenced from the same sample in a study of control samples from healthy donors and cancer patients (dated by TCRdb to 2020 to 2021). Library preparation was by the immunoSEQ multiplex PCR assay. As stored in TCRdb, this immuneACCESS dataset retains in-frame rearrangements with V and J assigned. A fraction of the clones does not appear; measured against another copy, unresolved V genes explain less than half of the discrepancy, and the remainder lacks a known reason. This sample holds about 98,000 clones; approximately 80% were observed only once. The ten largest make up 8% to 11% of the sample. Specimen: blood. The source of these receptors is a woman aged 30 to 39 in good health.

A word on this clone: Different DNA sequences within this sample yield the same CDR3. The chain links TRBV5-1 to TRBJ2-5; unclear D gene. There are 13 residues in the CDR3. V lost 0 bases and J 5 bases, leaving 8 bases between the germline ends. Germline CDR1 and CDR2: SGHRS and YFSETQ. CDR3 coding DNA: TGCGCCAGCAGCTTGGGAGGCATCGAGACCCAGTACTTC. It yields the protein CASSLGGIETQYF. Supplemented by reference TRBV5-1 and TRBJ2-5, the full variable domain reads KAGVTQTPRYLIKTRGQQVTLSCSPISGHRSVSWYQQTPGQGLQFLFEYFSETQRNKGNFPGRFSGRQFSNSRSEMNVSTLELGDSALYLCASSLGGIETQYFGPGTRLLVL.

The CDR3 protein is CASSSLTGPDEQFF. Here the CDR3 DNA reads TGCGCCAGCAGCTCCTTAACAGGGCCGGATGAGCAGTTCTTC. This chain links TRBV5-1 with TRBJ2-1; TRBD1 is a possible D gene (6 bases). This CDR3 is 14 amino acids long. V gave up 3 bases and J gave up 8 bases, with 15 bases separating them. Germline CDR1 is SGHRS and CDR2 is YFSETQ.

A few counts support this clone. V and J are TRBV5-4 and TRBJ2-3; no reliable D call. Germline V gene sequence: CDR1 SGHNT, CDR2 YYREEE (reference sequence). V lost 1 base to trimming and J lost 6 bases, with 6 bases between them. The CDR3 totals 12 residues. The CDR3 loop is CASSLQSDTQYF. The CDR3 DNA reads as TGTGCCAGCAGCTTGCAGTCGGATACGCAGTATTTT.

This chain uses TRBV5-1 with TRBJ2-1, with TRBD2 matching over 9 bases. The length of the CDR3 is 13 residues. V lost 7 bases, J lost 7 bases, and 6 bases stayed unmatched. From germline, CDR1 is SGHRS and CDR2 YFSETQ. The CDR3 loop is CASRGLASNEQFF. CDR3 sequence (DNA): TGCGCCAGCCGAGGACTAGCGTCAAATGAGCAGTTCTTC.

CDR3 nucleotides: TGTGCCAGTAGTAAGGGGCGAGAGGACTATGGCTACACCTTC. This sequence encodes CASSKGREDYGYTF. The chain employs TRBV19 and TRBJ1-2; TRBD1 is a possible D gene (5 bases). Trimming pared 4 bases from V and 3 bases from J, leaving 12 bases between. Germline V gene data show CDR1 as LNHDA and CDR2 as SQIVND (reference sequence). The CDR3 runs 14 residues.

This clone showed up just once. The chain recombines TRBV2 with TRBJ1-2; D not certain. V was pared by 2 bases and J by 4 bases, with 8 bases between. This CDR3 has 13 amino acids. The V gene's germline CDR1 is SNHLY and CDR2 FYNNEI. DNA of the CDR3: TGTGCCAGCAGTGAATGGACTGGCTATGGCTACACCTTC. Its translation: CASSEWTGYGYTF.

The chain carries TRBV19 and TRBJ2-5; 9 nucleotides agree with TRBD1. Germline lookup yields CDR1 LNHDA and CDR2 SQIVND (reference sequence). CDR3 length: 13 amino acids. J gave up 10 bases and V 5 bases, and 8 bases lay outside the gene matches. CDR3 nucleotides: TGTGCCAGTAGTGCAACAGGGGGCATCGACCAGTACTTC. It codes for CASSATGGIDQYF.

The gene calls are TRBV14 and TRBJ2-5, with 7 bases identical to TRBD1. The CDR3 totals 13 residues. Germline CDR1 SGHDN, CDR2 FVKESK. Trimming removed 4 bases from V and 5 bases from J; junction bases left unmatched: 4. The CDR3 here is CASSLGGRETQYF. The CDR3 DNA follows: TGTGCCAGCAGCCTAGGGGGCCGGGAGACCCAGTACTTC. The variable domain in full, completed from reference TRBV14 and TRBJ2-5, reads EAGVTQFPSHSVIEKGQTVTLRCDPISGHDNLYWYRRVMGKEIKFLLHFVKESKQDESGMPNNRFLAERTGGTYSTLKVQPAELEDSGVYFCASSLGGRETQYFGPGTRLLVL.

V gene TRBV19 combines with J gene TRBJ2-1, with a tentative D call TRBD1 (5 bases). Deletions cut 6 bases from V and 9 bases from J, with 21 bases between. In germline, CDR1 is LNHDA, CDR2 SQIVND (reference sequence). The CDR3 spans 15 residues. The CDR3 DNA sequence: TGTGCCAGTAGGCCCCTTTCTGGGGCGCGAGGTGAGCAGTTCTTC. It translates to CASRPLSGARGEQFF.

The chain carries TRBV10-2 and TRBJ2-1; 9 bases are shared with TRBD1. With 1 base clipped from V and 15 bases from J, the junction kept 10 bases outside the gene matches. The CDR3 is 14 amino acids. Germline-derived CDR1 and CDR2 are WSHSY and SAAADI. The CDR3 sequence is CASSEWVRGQGSFF. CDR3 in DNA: TGCGCCAGCAGTGAGTGGGTGAGGGGACAGGGTTCGTTCTTC.

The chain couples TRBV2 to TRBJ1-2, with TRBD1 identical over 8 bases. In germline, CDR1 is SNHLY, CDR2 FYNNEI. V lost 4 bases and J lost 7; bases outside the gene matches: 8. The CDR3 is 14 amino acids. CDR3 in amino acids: CASSAGGAEGGYTF. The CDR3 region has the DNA TGTGCCAGCAGTGCAGGGGGCGCGGAGGGTGGCTACACCTTC.

The CDR3 protein is CSVAGTDNQPQHF. Written as DNA, the CDR3 is TGCAGCGTCGCCGGGACCGACAATCAGCCCCAGCATTTT. The chain couples TRBV29-1 to TRBJ1-5; weak D call: TRBD1 (5 bases). CDR1 is SQVTM and CDR2 is ANQGSEA in the germline V gene. V lost 6 bases to trimming and J lost 3 bases, with 12 bases between them. There are 13 residues in the CDR3.

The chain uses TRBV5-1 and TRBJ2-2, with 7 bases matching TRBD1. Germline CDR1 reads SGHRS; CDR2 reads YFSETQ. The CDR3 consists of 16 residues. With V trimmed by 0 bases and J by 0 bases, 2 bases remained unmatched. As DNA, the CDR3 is TGCGCCAGCAGCTTGGTGGGGACAGCGAACACCGGGGAGCTGTTTTTT. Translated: CASSLVGTANTGELFF.

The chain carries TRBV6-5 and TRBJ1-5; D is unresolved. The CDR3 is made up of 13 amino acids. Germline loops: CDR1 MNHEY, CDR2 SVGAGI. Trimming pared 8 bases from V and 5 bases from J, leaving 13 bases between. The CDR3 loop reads CASALERDQPQHF. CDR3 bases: TGTGCCAGCGCCTTGGAGAGAGATCAGCCCCAGCATTTT.

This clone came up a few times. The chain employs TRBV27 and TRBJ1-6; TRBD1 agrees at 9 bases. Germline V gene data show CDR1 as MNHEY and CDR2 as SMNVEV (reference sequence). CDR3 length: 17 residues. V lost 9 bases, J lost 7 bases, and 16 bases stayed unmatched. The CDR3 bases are TGTGCCAGTCAACCCGGGACAGGGACGAGGAGAAATTCACCCCTCCACTTT. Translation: CASQPGTGTRRNSPLHF.

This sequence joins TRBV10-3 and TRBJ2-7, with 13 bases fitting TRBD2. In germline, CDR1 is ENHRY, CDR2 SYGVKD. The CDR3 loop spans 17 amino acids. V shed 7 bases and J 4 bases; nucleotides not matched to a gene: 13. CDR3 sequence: CAIMGTSGEGSSYEQYF. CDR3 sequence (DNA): TGTGCCATCATGGGGACTAGCGGGGAAGGATCATCTTACGAGCAGTACTTC.

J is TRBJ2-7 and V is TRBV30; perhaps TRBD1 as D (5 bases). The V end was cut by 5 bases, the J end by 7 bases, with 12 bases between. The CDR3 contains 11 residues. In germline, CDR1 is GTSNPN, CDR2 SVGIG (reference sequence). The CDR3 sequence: CAWGPDSEQYF. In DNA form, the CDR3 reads TGTGCCTGGGGCCCCGACAGTGAGCAGTACTTC.

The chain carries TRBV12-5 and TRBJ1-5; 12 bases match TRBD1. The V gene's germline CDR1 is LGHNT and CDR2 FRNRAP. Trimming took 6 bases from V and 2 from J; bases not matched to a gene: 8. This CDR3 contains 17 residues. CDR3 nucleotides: TGTGCTAGTGGGGGGACAGGGGGCGCAAGTGGCAATCAGCCCCAGCATTTT. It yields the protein CASGGTGGASGNQPQHF.

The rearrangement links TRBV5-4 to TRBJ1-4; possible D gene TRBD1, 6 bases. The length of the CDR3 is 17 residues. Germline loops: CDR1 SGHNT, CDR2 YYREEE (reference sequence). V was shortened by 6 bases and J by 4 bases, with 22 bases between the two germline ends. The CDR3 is CASTSRDRPSINEKLFF. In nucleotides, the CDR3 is TGTGCCAGCACGTCCCGAGACAGGCCCTCGATTAATGAAAAACTGTTTTTT.

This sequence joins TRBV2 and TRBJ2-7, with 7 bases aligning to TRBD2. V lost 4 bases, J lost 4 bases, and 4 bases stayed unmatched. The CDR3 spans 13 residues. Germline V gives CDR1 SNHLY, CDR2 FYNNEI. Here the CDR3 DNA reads TGTGCCAGCAGTGGCGGGGGAGGTTACGAGCAGTACTTC. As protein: CASSGGGGYEQYF. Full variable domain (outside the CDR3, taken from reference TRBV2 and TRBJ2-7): EPEVTQTPSHQVTQMGQEVILRCVPISNHLYFYWYRQILGQKVEFLVSFYNNEISEKSEIFDDQFSVERPDGSNFTLKIRSTKLEDSAMYFCASSGGGGYEQYFGPGTRLTVT.

The CDR3 sequence is CATSRDRGRMAKNIQYF. The DNA for the CDR3 is TGTGCCACCAGCAGAGATAGGGGCCGTATGGCCAAAAACATTCAGTACTTC. V usage is TRBV15 and J usage is TRBJ2-4; possibly TRBD1 for D (5 bases). Per the germline V gene, CDR1 is LNHNV and CDR2 is YYDKDF (reference sequence). The V and J ends lost 0 bases and 1 base respectively, with 13 bases between them. The CDR3 spans 17 residues.

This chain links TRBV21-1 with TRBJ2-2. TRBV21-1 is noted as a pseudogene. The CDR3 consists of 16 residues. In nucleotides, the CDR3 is TGTGCCAGCAACTTACCGGAGGGGGCGAACACCGGGGAGCTGTTTTTT. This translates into CASNLPEGANTGELFF.